The TCR beta chain described here comes from a study of cytomegalovirus exposure and HLA in healthy donors (dated by TCRdb to the late 2010s). In terms of the full investigation: An earlier analysis of around 600 of the donors reported approximately 290 Gb of sequence data and some 120 million unique TCR beta sequences from about 200 million T cells. A later genetic analysis used genome-wide SNP genotypes for about 60% of the roughly 670 donors, treating that subset as a discovery cohort. In an earlier analysis of 550 to 700 of the donors, high-throughput TCR beta sequencing was used to judge whether each TCR beta V gene segment behaved as functional or pseudogenic. Among under 450 genotyped donors of the cohort, an average of roughly 240,000 unique TCR beta nucleotide sequences were sequenced per donor, roughly a sixth of them non-productive. The study was designed to test whether signatures of past pathogen exposure could be identified by cataloging public T cell receptors. An early release that covered roughly 600 HLA-typed donors contained about 300 gigabases of sequencing data and 70 million to 100 million unique TCR sequences. Typing coverage differed by locus: A, B, C, DRB1 and DQB1 were typed in roughly 620-640 donors, DQA1 in 500 to 550, DPA1 in 600 to 610, and DPB1 in approximately 450. Besides the first cohort of approximately 710 subjects, a separate validation cohort made up of roughly 130 different subjects was used. Donor age, sex, ethnicity and CMV serostatus were compiled alongside the repertoire data. Several DR-DQ haplotypes were handled as single units for association and clustering, since linkage in the cohort was strong. All discovery cohort repertoires had been generated using a single sequencing platform. Class I and class II HLA loci were covered by the typing at four-digit resolution. Rather than using new phenotypic data, the later analysis identified candidate immune exposures from TCR beta sequences and from how often those sequences occurred across donors. A later analysis re-examined previously published TCR beta repertoires from about 700 donors and added high-resolution HLA genotyping to investigate patterns of TCR occurrence. To predict cytomegalovirus infection status, the study brought together high-throughput TCR immunosequencing, statistical association of individual TCRs with disease status, and machine learning. The study profiled the T cell repertoires of about 720 subjects by immunosequencing and related them to cytomegalovirus serostatus. Of the roughly 400 genotyped donors, roughly 85% fell in the genetic ancestry cluster associated with self-reported Caucasian donors.

On this clone itself: What antigen it recognizes has not been identified. No quality values exist for individual bases; no much larger clone is one base distant.

The cohort was made up of 666 healthy bone marrow donors. At the time of sampling, every cohort member was nominally healthy, though immune exposures that went unrecorded were likely present. The donor tested CMV seronegative and was one of the 352 seronegative cohort members. A peripheral blood sample was collected from each donor, and TCR beta sequencing was performed on peripheral blood mononuclear cells. Genomic DNA was extracted from the blood cell samples with the Qiagen DNeasy Blood Extraction Kit. Here V drops 1 base and J drops 4 bases, and the junction holds 4 bases not matched to any gene. The CDR3, from cysteine to phenylalanine, totals 15 residues. The kept DNA is CDR3 alone, 45 bases in frame from the first base. Taken from the germline V gene, the CDR1 and CDR2 loops are SGHTS and YDEGEE. Library preparation used the immunoSEQ multiplex PCR assay. A mixture of 60 forward primers for TCR Vbeta segments and 13 reverse primers for TCR Jbeta segments was used in the multiplex PCR. A multiplex PCR assay on genomic DNA amplified the CDR3 region of rearranged TCR beta genes. The amplified TCR beta libraries were sequenced on the Illumina HiSeq System as 87-base-pair reads. The published analysis was carried out like this. Across the 666 repertoires, a later analysis counted approximately 75 million unique TCR beta chains, around 10 million of which were shared by at least two donors. Raw reads were error-corrected and collapsed into unique sequences with a nearest-neighbor algorithm that merged closely related sequences to remove PCR and sequencing errors. To assign V, D and J gene segments, CDR3 sequences were aligned to IMGT reference sequences. For a sequence to be retained, a match of at least six nucleotides to both a V gene segment and a J gene segment was required. Rearrangements were classified as productive when the CDR3 lacked stop codons and remained in frame with V and J, and all other rearrangements were classified as non-productive. Following IMGT convention, CDR3 was defined as the stretch from the second conserved V-encoded cysteine to the conserved J-encoded phenylalanine. Sequences without an unambiguous match to a single V gene segment were excluded from the earlier analysis of about 600 of the donors. In an earlier analysis of some 590 of the donors, V segments were called functional above 56.7% productive rearrangements and were called segregating when the between-donor standard deviation exceeded 5%. A statistical classification framework was developed to diagnose cytomegalovirus status using the catalog of TCR beta chain sequences. In a later analysis, TCR nucleotide sequences were compared against IMGT/GENE-DB human TR gene sequences so that V and J genes could be assigned. The TCRdist pipeline was used in a later analysis to assign CDR3 sequences and most-parsimonious VDJ recombination scenarios. A later analysis defined each TCR beta chain by its CDR3 amino acid sequence plus V-gene family, and excluded reads lacking a unique V-gene family. To address suspected cross-contamination and a sequencing artifact, a later analysis removed over 500 highly shared, low-generation-probability nucleotide sequences. In a later analysis, a clonal expansion index for each public chain was calculated from normalized within-repertoire ranks of inferred template counts. In a later analysis, generation probabilities were computed using a VDJ recombination model fitted to out-of-frame rearrangements, and the results were checked against IGoR. In a later analysis, hypergeometric tests were used to score TCR-TCR, TCR-HLA and TCR-CMV co-occurrence, with a repertoire-size bias correction applied to TCR pairs. In a later analysis, false discovery rates were estimated by permuting HLA or CMV assignments 20 times. A later analysis grouped co-occurring TCRs with DBSCAN, adding TCRdist sequence similarity when clustering within HLA-allele-positive subsets. Repertoires with fewer than 30,000 or more than 120,000 public chains were left out of co-occurrence clustering, as were four to six repertoires with anomalous nucleotide sharing. Sourced from immuneACCESS, this table was stored by TCRdb with only in-frame sequences that have V and J called. A share of the clones is absent; for the studies checked, an unresolved V gene accounts for under half, and the remainder has no known explanation. D and trimming come from the DNA, and the V and J calls and clone size come from that table. This sample lists under 200,000 clones; around three quarters were detected once. The ten largest clones capture roughly 0.64% of the sample.

Broad study findings and their caveats: When HLA alleles, especially DR and DQ, strongly co-occurred, TCR associations were difficult to assign to individual alleles. A later analysis found that most CMV-associated TCR beta chains appeared HLA-restricted, with HLA associations seemingly driven largely by CMV exposure. In a later analysis, several top co-occurrence clusters were reported to appear linked to parvovirus B19, influenza, CMV and Epstein-Barr virus. The sequencing pipeline was judged likely to have produced a cluster of highly shared sequence variants as a technical artifact. HLA typing was unavailable for some donors at each locus, so association tests used only the typed subset. Compared with the approximately 720-donor mean, donors in an Asian-associated ancestry cluster had fewer N-insertions in productive TCRs, according to a later genetic analysis. This cohort had only TCR beta chains sequenced, and the lack of alpha or paired-chain data limited which features could be detected. In vitro tests confirmed that a few of the cytomegalovirus-associated TCR beta chains recognize cytomegalovirus antigens. An association between a missense DCLRE1C variant and V-gene and J-gene trimming of TCR beta chains was found in a later genetic analysis and replicated in an independent cohort. In an earlier analysis of around 600 of the donors, most TCR beta V segments were observed in productive rearrangements about 87% or about 30% of the time, broadly matching IMGT annotations. The earlier analysis of fewer than 750 of the donors excluded about 16 rarely observed V segments, including chromosome 9 orphons, because counts were too low. Compared with equally common non-associated chains, HLA-associated TCR beta chains in a later analysis were more clonally expanded and had lower generation probabilities. Linkage disequilibrium might explain the correlated functional status among segregating V segments, but an unknown experimental factor could not be excluded. In a later analysis, some 17,000 TCR beta sequences were associated with specific HLA alleles at a false discovery rate of 0.05. In both the original and validation cohorts, the classifier was reported to diagnose cytomegalovirus status with high specificity and sensitivity. Most TCR sequences were seen in very few donors, while some public TCRs were found in many individuals. Sequencing depth was assumed to be roughly uniform across donors in the presence/absence analyses, though that assumption may not hold. Immune exposure information for the cohort was limited to CMV serostatus. A further reported finding was that TCR beta sequences accurately predicted the HLA-A and HLA-B alleles for most subjects in the first cohort. According to the authors, the approach could potentially be generalized to other disease states and immunological phenotypes. In the study, about 150 TCR beta chains were listed as associated with cytomegalovirus. Because the 87-base-pair reads could not distinguish some IMGT-functional V segments, including TRBV6-2 and TRBV6-3, those segments were excluded. In a later analysis, TCR association rates were found to vary across HLA loci, with the most associated TCRs seen for DRB1 alleles and the fewest for HLA-C alleles.

This clonotype was obtained from a woman aged 35 to 49 in good health and CMV-seronegative. Sequenced material: PBMCs. Recombination linked TRBV5-8 to TRBJ1-4; TRBD1 lines up with 7 middle nucleotides. The CDR3 here reads CASSLLTGLNEKLFF. Here is the DNA: TGTGCCAGCAGCTTGTTGACAGGGCTTAATGAAAAACTGTTTTTT.